This T cell receptor (beta chain) stems from a study of blood T cell repertoires in COVID-19. Measured with immunoSEQ multiplex PCR; TCRdb has only the in-frame clones, and not every one. Here the sample spans 200,000 to 250,000 clones, around nine tenths being singletons. The germline V and J ends were trimmed by 4 bases and 3 bases, with 16 bases remaining between them. The CDR3 covers 15 residues. From germline, CDR1 is MRHNA and CDR2 SNTAGT. This receptor was obtained from a woman younger than 35 who had recovered from COVID-19. The gene calls are TRBV6-4 and TRBJ2-7, with D maybe TRBD2 (6 bases). The sample consisted of peripheral blood. CDR3 amino acids: CASSVELADNYEQYF. CDR3 nucleotides: TGTGCCAGCAGTGTGGAATTAGCGGACAACTACGAGCAGTACTTC.